Described below is a single TCR beta chain sequence and its context. What it binds is unknown. The data were obtained in a study of post-analysis software for immune sequencing data. The wider study: Both relapsing-remitting and secondary progressive multiple sclerosis featured among the disease courses, as did progressive-relapsing multiple sclerosis. Study-level findings and limits: Versus controls, multiple sclerosis patients showed significantly lower diversity (normalized Chao1). There were four or five TRBV segments more frequent in patients than controls, and TRBV5-6, TRBV5-1 and TRBV20-1 were among them. With F measure, samples from one preparation batch clustered together strongly.

This CDR3 spans 16 amino acids. Germline CDR1 and CDR2: MNHNY and SVGAGI (reference sequence). Trimming took 4 bases from V and 4 from J; bases not matched to a gene: 8. TCR beta cDNA libraries had unique molecular identifiers. T cells, 1 to 10 million of them, yielded approximately 500,000 cDNA molecules. TCRdb itself ran the PCR reads through MiXCR, one entry per CDR3 protein. The profile shows 250,000 to 300,000 distinct CDR3 sequences, less than 40% of them singletons. The V and J genes are TRBV6-6 and TRBJ2-1; 9 bases line up with TRBD2. The specimen was blood. This clonotype originated in a girl aged 10-17 years with multiple sclerosis. The CDR3 bases are TGTGCCAGCAGTTTAAAGCGGGGGGACCTTTACAATGAGCAGTTCTTC. Translation: CASSLKRGDLYNEQFF.